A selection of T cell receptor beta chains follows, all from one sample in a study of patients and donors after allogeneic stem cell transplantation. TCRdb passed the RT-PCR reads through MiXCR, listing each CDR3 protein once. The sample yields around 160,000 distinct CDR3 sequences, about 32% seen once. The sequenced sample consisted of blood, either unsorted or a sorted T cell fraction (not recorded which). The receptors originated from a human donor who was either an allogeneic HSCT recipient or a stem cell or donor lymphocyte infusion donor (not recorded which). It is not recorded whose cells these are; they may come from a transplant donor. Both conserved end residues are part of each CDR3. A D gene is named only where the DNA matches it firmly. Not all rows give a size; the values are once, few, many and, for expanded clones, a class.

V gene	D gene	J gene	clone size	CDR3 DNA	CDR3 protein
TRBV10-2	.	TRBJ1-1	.	TGCGCCAGCAGTGAGTCGACTCAGGGGCGGACTGAAGCTTTCTTT	CASSESTQGRTEAFF
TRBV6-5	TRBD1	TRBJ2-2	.	TGTGCCAGCACAGACAGGGGAAACACCGGGGAGCTGTTTTTT	CASTDRGNTGELFF
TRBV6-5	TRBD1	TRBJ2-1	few	TGTGCCAGCAGCCACGGGACAGGGTGGGATCGGGAGCAGTTCTTC	CASSHGTGWDREQFF
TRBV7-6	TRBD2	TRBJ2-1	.	TGTGCCAGCAGCTTAGTTGGCTGGACTAGCGATGATGAGCAGTTCTTC	CASSLVGWTSDDEQFF
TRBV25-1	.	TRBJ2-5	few	TGTGCCAGCAGTGAATTAGGTCAAGAGACCCAGTACTTC	CASSELGQETQYF
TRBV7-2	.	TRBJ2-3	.	TGTGCCAGCAGCTTTCGGGGGGCGACAGATACGCAGTATTTT	CASSFRGATDTQYF
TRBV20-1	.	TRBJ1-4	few	TGCAGTGCTAGAGATTTGGAAAAACTGTTTTTT	CSARDLEKLFF
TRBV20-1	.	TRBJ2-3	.	TGCAGTGCTAGAGAGACGGCAGATACGCAGTATTTT	CSARETADTQYF
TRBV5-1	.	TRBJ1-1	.	TGCGCCAGCAGCCTCCCCCGCCACACAGGGTACACTGAAGCTTTCTTT	CASSLPRHTGYTEAFF
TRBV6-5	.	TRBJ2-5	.	TGTGCCAGCAGTTACTCGATTATACTGCCGGGAGATCGGGAGACCCAGTACTTC	CASSYSIILPGDRETQYF
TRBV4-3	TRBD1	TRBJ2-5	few	TGCGCCAGCAGCCGATTGGGACAGGGGCAAGAGACCCAGTACTTC	CASSRLGQGQETQYF
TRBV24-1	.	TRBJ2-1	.	TGTGCCACCAGTGATTTGAGGACAGCGAAAAGGAATGAGCAGTTCTTC	CATSDLRTAKRNEQFF
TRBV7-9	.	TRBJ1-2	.	TGTGCCAGCAGCTTCCTCGTTAACTATGGCTACACCTTC	CASSFLVNYGYTF
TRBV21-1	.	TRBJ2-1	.	TGTGCCATCCCATACCTCCGGGACGGCGAATTTAAGTGGGAAACCTACAATGAGCAGTTCTTC	CAIPYLRDGEFKWETYNEQFF
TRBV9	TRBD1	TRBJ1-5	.	TGTGCCAGCAGCGTTACAGGGGGCTGGGATCAGCCCCAGCATTTT	CASSVTGGWDQPQHF
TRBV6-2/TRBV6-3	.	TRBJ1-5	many	TGTGCCACCCAGGTTTATAGCAATCAGCCCCAGCATTTT	CATQVYSNQPQHF
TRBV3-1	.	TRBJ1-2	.	TGTGCCAGCAGCCAAAGGCCAGGGTCTAACTATGGCTACACCTTC	CASSQRPGSNYGYTF
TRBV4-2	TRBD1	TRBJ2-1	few	TGTGCCAGCAGCCGATGGGACAGGGACAATGAGCAGTTCTTC	CASSRWDRDNEQFF
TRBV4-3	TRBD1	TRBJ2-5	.	TGCGCCAGCAGCCAAGCCAACAGGGGGCGAGAGACCCAGTACTTC	CASSQANRGRETQYF
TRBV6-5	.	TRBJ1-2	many	TGTGCCAGCAGAGGGACGCTGCACTATGGCTACACCTTC	CASRGTLHYGYTF
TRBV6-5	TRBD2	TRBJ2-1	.	TGTGCCACCCGCGGGAGGAACAATGAGCAGTTCTTC	CATRGRNNEQFF
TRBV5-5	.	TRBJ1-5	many	TGTGCCAACGGACAGCGCAATCAGCCCCAGCATTTT	CANGQRNQPQHF
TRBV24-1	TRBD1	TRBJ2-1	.	TGTGCCACCAGTCCACAGGGGTCATACAATGAGCAGTTCTTC	CATSPQGSYNEQFF
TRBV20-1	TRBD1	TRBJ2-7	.	TGCAGTGCTTCCCCCGGGACAGGGACCTACGAGCAGTACTTC	CSASPGTGTYEQYF
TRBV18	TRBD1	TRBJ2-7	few	TGTGCCAGCTCACCGACGGGACAGGGCTTAGAGCAGTACTTC	CASSPTGQGLEQYF
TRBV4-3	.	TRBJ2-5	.	TGCGCCAGCAGCCAAGAGTGGGGGGATGAAGAGACCCAGTACTTC	CASSQEWGDEETQYF
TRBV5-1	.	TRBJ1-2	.	TGCGCCAGCAGCAATAAGAATTATGGCTACACCTTC	CASSNKNYGYTF
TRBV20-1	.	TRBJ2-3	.	TGCAGTGCTAGAGATCCCCGAATAGATACGCAGTATTTT	CSARDPRIDTQYF
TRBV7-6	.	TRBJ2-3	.	TGTGCCAGCAGCTTTAACCCCCCTTATAGTCGGGGTGGCACAGATACGCAGTATTTT	CASSFNPPYSRGGTDTQYF
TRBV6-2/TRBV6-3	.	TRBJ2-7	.	TGTGCCAGCAGTTACTCGATGAAGGCAGGGACCTACGAGCAGTACTTC	CASSYSMKAGTYEQYF
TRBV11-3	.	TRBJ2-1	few	TGTGCCAGCAGCCAACCAGGGGCCTACAATGAGCAGTTCTTC	CASSQPGAYNEQFF
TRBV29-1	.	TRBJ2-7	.	TGCAGCGTTGAAGAGACAGGAGCGTACGAGCAGTACTTC	CSVEETGAYEQYF
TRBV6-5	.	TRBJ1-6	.	TGTGCCAGCAGCACTGACAGAGGTTCACCCCTCCACTTT	CASSTDRGSPLHF
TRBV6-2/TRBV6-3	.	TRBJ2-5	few	TGTGCCAGCAGTTACTTTCCGGCCCCTTCGGAGACCCAGTACTTC	CASSYFPAPSETQYF
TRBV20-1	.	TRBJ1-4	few	TGCAGTGCTAGAGTGGTGGGACCCGGGTCCCGCGGAGAAAAACTGTTTTTT	CSARVVGPGSRGEKLFF
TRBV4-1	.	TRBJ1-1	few	TGCGCCAGCAGCCAAGCATTTGGATTGAACACTGAAGCTTTCTTT	CASSQAFGLNTEAFF